Listed below are T cell receptor beta chains from one sample, sequenced in a study of control samples from healthy donors and cancer patients. Clones were sequenced by immunoSEQ multiplex PCR, and TCRdb holds only the in-frame ones, with some missing. Of about 16,000 clones in the sample, 85% to 90% were seen once. Sequenced input: PBMCs. These receptors all stem from a man between 60 and 75 years old with head and neck cancer. Each CDR3 is given without its conserved first and last residue. Each record gives: V gene, CDR3 protein.

V: TRBV6-5
CDR3: ASSYSRRGREETQY

V: TRBV5-1
CDR3: ASSASGGNYEQY

V: TRBV10-3
CDR3: ATRQGGLNTEAF

V: TRBV4-2
CDR3: ASSQAVASGGRTDTQY

V: TRBV7-2
CDR3: ASSLLRSGGGQETQY

V: TRBV19
CDR3: ASSSSGPLSNTGELF

V: TRBV4-2
CDR3: ASSQYTGSPNQPQH

V: TRBV7-2
CDR3: ASSLVAGGAGDNEQF

V: TRBV5-1
CDR3: ASSRGEETQY

V: TRBV5-1
CDR3: ASSQGLAAREQF

V: TRBV5-1
CDR3: ASSWQGADYEQY

V: TRBV24-1
CDR3: ATSDWGRGHNTEAF

V: TRBV13
CDR3: ASSLEKLAGGSENEQF

V: TRBV7-9
CDR3: ASSSNRDTYYEQY

V: TRBV6-5
CDR3: ASRRGTEAF

V: TRBV5-1
CDR3: ASSPGVAGEKY

V: TRBV6-6
CDR3: ASSKAGQVDTQY

V: TRBV27
CDR3: ASRPLGQGAHEQY

V: TRBV6-5
CDR3: ASTPLGGGYEQY

V: TRBV2
CDR3: ASSEGTVGSTIY

V: TRBV29-1
CDR3: SAVDRTHYGYT

V: TRBV6-6
CDR3: ASSSPGSGDSPLH

V: TRBV12-3/TRBV12-4
CDR3: ASSGTGAQPQH

V: TRBV7-3
CDR3: ASSLRAGGPYEQF

V: TRBV3-1/TRBV3-2
CDR3: ASSQEEGRRGEQY

V: TRBV4-1
CDR3: ASRVAGGGNEQF

V: TRBV6-5
CDR3: ASSTGQAYGYT

V: TRBV18
CDR3: ASSEATGYGYT

V: TRBV2
CDR3: ASSEDTNTEAF

V: TRBV6-1
CDR3: ASTLRGGLGEQY

V: TRBV10-1
CDR3: ATDGRFGTQH

V: TRBV6-4
CDR3: ASSVRLAGTDTQY

V: TRBV6-5
CDR3: ASSPPGGYGYT

V: TRBV11-2
CDR3: ASSVALRRGLGELF

V: TRBV18
CDR3: ASSPSGDRLDTQY

V: TRBV7-3
CDR3: ASSPSRDTGELF

V: TRBV7-6
CDR3: ASSLGGRGNSGNTIY

V: TRBV7-2
CDR3: ASSRQRGGSYNEQF

V: TRBV7-2
CDR3: ASSARQSNQPQH

V: TRBV2
CDR3: ASSGGEGYNEQF